The rows below give T cell receptor beta chains drawn from one sample of a study of CD8 T cells in Susac syndrome. MiXCR, applied by TCRdb to the immunoSEQ multiplex PCR reads, yields one record per CDR3 protein. Counted here are around 56,000 distinct CDR3 sequences, around nine tenths occurring once; the ten biggest clones make up 0.15% to 0.2%. The specimen was CD8+ T cells from PBMCs. These receptors came from a human donor in good health. Both conserved end residues are part of each CDR3. D genes are given only for firm matches. Only some rows state a clone size, as once, few, many or a class for expanded clones.

CDR3 DNA	CDR3 protein	V gene	J gene	clone size	D gene
TGTGCCAGCAGTTTATCGCGGGGGGAGAGGTCCTACGAGCAGTACTTC	CASSLSRGERSYEQYF	TRBV27	TRBJ2-7	few	TRBD2
TGTGCCACCAGCGGGGTCGGGGGAGGAGGCAATCAGCCCCAGCATTTT	CATSGVGGGGNQPQHF	TRBV15	TRBJ1-5	.	.
TGTGCCAGCAGGCTAGCGGGGGCTCAAGAGACCCAGTACTTC	CASRLAGAQETQYF	TRBV6-5	TRBJ2-5	.	TRBD2
TGCGCCAGCAGCTTGCTTAGGGACGCTGAAGCTTTCTTT	CASSLLRDAEAFF	TRBV5-1	TRBJ1-1	.	.
TGTGCCAGCAGCCTAAGGGACATCACTGAAGCTTTCTTT	CASSLRDITEAFF	TRBV9	TRBJ1-1	once	.
TGCAGCGTTGAGGGCGGACAGGGGAGTAACGAGCAGTACTTC	CSVEGGQGSNEQYF	TRBV29-1	TRBJ2-7	.	TRBD1
TGTGCCAGCAGCGTAGGATCTGAGCAGTTCTTC	CASSVGSEQFF	TRBV9	TRBJ2-1	.	.
TGTGCCAGCACATTAGCGGGGACTGCCTACGAGCAGTACTTC	CASTLAGTAYEQYF	TRBV28	TRBJ2-7	.	TRBD2
TGTGCCAGCAGTGGGAAATCGAACACCGGGGAGCTGTTTTTT	CASSGKSNTGELFF	TRBV2	TRBJ2-2	.	.
TGCAGTGGCTGGGGCGGGACTAGCCTGTACAATGAGCAGTTCTTC	CSGWGGTSLYNEQFF	TRBV20-1	TRBJ2-1	.	TRBD2
TGTGCCAGCAGTCCGTCCGGGACAGGGGGCTATGAAAAACTGTTTTTT	CASSPSGTGGYEKLFF	TRBV25-1	TRBJ1-4	.	TRBD1
TGTGCCAGCAGTTTAGTCGGGGGGGGTCAGCCCCAGCATTTT	CASSLVGGGQPQHF	TRBV28	TRBJ1-5	.	.
TGTGCCAGCAGTCCCCGGACAGGGAACACAGATACGCAGTATTTT	CASSPRTGNTDTQYF	TRBV12-3/TRBV12-4	TRBJ2-3	.	TRBD1
TGTGCCAGCAGCAAAGCGCAAAAGAGGTCCCCCTTC	CASSKAQKRSPF	TRBV21-1	TRBJ1-2	.	.
TGCGCCAGCAGCCCCTCCGGGACAGGGGGGAGAAAACTGTTTTTT	CASSPSGTGGRKLFF	TRBV4-3	TRBJ1-4	.	TRBD1
TGTGCCAGCACCGCTGTTGGGGAGGGCAGGGAAGAGACCCAGTACTTC	CASTAVGEGREETQYF	TRBV28	TRBJ2-5	.	TRBD2
TGTGCCAGTAGTCGGGAGGCATATGAAAAACTGTTTTTT	CASSREAYEKLFF	TRBV19	TRBJ1-4	.	.
TGTGCCAGCAGATCGACAGGGGACGTCTATGGCTACACCTTC	CASRSTGDVYGYTF	TRBV28	TRBJ1-2	.	TRBD1
TGTGCCAGCAGTGCCGTCGGCGGGGGGCCACAAGAGACCCAGTACTTC	CASSAVGGGPQETQYF	TRBV2	TRBJ2-5	once	TRBD2
TGTGCCATCAGACTAACGACAGGAAACACTGAAGCTTTCTTT	CAIRLTTGNTEAFF	TRBV10-3	TRBJ1-1	.	.
TGTGCCAGCAGCTTGGGACAGGAGCAGTTCTTC	CASSLGQEQFF	TRBV5-4	TRBJ2-1	.	.
TGTGCCAGCCGGGACAGGGGAGATAAGGGCAATCAGCCCCAGCATTTT	CASRDRGDKGNQPQHF	TRBV12-3/TRBV12-4	TRBJ1-5	.	TRBD1
TGTGCCAGTAGCCCGGGACAGGGGACCGGGGAGCTGTTTTTT	CASSPGQGTGELFF	TRBV19	TRBJ2-2	.	TRBD1
TGTGCCAGCAGTTACGTGACAGGCTATGGCTACACCTTC	CASSYVTGYGYTF	TRBV6-5	TRBJ1-2	.	.
TGCGCCAGCAGCCAAGGGGACATGGAGCAGTACTTC	CASSQGDMEQYF	TRBV4-1	TRBJ2-7	.	.
TGTGCCAGCAGCCCCACAGGGGGCGCCTCCGGGGAGCTGTTTTTT	CASSPTGGASGELFF	TRBV11-1	TRBJ2-2	.	TRBD1
TGTGCCAGCAGCTTGGCCTGGGACCCTAATGAAAAACTGTTTTTT	CASSLAWDPNEKLFF	TRBV5-6	TRBJ1-4	.	.
TGTGCCAGCTCACCCACCCCTAGCGGCCTTTCAGATACGCAGTATTTT	CASSPTPSGLSDTQYF	TRBV18	TRBJ2-3	once	TRBD2
TGCAGTGTTATTCAGGGGCCAAACTACGAGCAGTACTTC	CSVIQGPNYEQYF	TRBV20-1	TRBJ2-7	.	.
TGTGCCAGCAGTCGGACAGGGGTTTCACCCCTCCACTTT	CASSRTGVSPLHF	TRBV12-3/TRBV12-4	TRBJ1-6	.	TRBD1
TGTGCCAGCAGTGGGGCTCTTGGGATCTCCTACGAGCAGTACTTC	CASSGALGISYEQYF	TRBV3-1	TRBJ2-7	.	.
TGTGCCAGCAGCGCCGGGACAGGGGATTATGGCTACACCTTC	CASSAGTGDYGYTF	TRBV13	TRBJ1-2	.	TRBD1
TGTGCCTGGAGTCAGAAATGGACAATCCAGAGCGCCTACAATGAGCAGTTCTTC	CAWSQKWTIQSAYNEQFF	TRBV30	TRBJ2-1	.	.
TGCGCCAGCAGCCAAGAGGGTCTCACTGAAGCTTTCTTT	CASSQEGLTEAFF	TRBV4-1	TRBJ1-1	.	.
TGTGCCAGCAGCCCCGAACTAACAGATACGCAGTATTTT	CASSPELTDTQYF	TRBV7-6	TRBJ2-3	.	.
TGTGCCAGCAGTGAAAGAAGGATAGATGCCGCCTCCTACGAGCAGTACTTC	CASSERRIDAASYEQYF	TRBV6-1	TRBJ2-7	once	.
TGTGCCAGCAGTTCGAGATTTAACCTTCGGGACAGGATCCAAGAGACCCAGTACTTC	CASSSRFNLRDRIQETQYF	TRBV12-3/TRBV12-4	TRBJ2-5	.	TRBD1
TGTGCCAGCAGCCCCGGACACTATGGCTACACCTTC	CASSPGHYGYTF	TRBV7-9	TRBJ1-2	.	.
TGTGCCAGTAGTATAATGGGACACTTATACGAGCAGTACTTC	CASSIMGHLYEQYF	TRBV19	TRBJ2-7	.	.
TGTGCCAGCAGTTACTCCACCGGGACAGGGAGAACAACTAGCACAGATACGCAGTATTTT	CASSYSTGTGRTTSTDTQYF	TRBV6-2/TRBV6-3	TRBJ2-3	.	TRBD1
TGTGCCAGCAGCTTGGTGGACGACAGCAACGATGGCTACACCTTC	CASSLVDDSNDGYTF	TRBV5-6	TRBJ1-2	.	.
TGTGCCAGCAGCTCAAACCGGGAGAATGAAAAACTGTTTTTT	CASSSNRENEKLFF	TRBV11-2	TRBJ1-4	once	.
TGTGCCAGCAAATTCGGGGGGAACACTGAAGCTTTCTTT	CASKFGGNTEAFF	TRBV28	TRBJ1-1	.	.
TGTGCCAGCAGTGCCTCAGGGGGGAACACTGAAGCTTTCTTT	CASSASGGNTEAFF	TRBV6-1	TRBJ1-1	few	TRBD1
TGTACCAGCAGCGCGGGACTAGCGGGGGGGCCGGCCAAAAACATTCAGTACTTC	CTSSAGLAGGPAKNIQYF	TRBV11-2	TRBJ2-4	.	TRBD2
TGTGCCACATCTTACCAGACAAGCAATCAGCCCCAGCATTTT	CATSYQTSNQPQHF	TRBV19	TRBJ1-5	.	.
TGCGCCAGCAGCCAAGACAGGACAGGGCCCTACGAGCAGTACTTC	CASSQDRTGPYEQYF	TRBV4-3	TRBJ2-7	.	TRBD1
TGTGCCAGCAGTTACGCTCCTAGGGATACGCAGTATTTT	CASSYAPRDTQYF	TRBV6-2/TRBV6-3	TRBJ2-3	.	.
TGTGCCAGCTCGACTAGCGGGGGCTACTACGAGCAGTACTTC	CASSTSGGYYEQYF	TRBV6-1	TRBJ2-7	.	TRBD2
TGTGCCAGCAGTTTGGGTATTGGGGGTGAGCAGTTCTTC	CASSLGIGGEQFF	TRBV27	TRBJ2-1	.	.
TGCGCCAGCAGCTACCAACACCACCCGGGGATTTCGAACACCGGGGAGCTGTTTTTT	CASSYQHHPGISNTGELFF	TRBV4-1	TRBJ2-2	.	.